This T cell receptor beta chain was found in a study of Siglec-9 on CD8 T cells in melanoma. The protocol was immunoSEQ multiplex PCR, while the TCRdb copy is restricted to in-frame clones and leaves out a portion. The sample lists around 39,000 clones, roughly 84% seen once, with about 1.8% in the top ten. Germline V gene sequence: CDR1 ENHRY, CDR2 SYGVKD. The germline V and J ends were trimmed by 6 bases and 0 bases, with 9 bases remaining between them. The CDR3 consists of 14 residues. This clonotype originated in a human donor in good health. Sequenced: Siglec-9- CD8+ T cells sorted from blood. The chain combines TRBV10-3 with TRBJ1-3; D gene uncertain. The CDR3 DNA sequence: TGTGCCATCAGAACGGCCAGCTCTGGAAACACCATATATTTT. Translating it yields CAIRTASSGNTIYF.